The T cell receptor beta chain under discussion was sequenced for a study of cytomegalovirus exposure and HLA in healthy donors. Concerning this clone itself: The antigen remains undetermined.

Notes on the study in general: As immune exposure information, only CMV serostatus was available.

PCR employed 60 Vbeta and 13 Jbeta primers. Profiling relied on immunoSEQ multiplex PCR, and the TCRdb table lists in-frame clones only, not all of them. Here the sample spans about 130,000 clones, 70% to 85% being singletons. CDR3 length: 15 amino acids. Germline lookup yields CDR1 ENHRY and CDR2 SYGVKD. The V gene lost 10 bases and the J gene lost 0 bases, with 16 bases spanning the gap. This sequence was found in a woman in her forties in good health and CMV-seropositive. The sequenced sample consisted of PBMCs. The chain couples TRBV10-3 to TRBJ2-1; D uncertain. The CDR3 loop is CATSSEARSYNEQFF. As DNA, the CDR3 is TGTGCCACCTCTTCCGAAGCTCGCTCCTACAATGAGCAGTTCTTC.